This T cell receptor (beta chain) was sequenced for a study of shared clonotypes between healthy human individuals. This clone was seen only once. Its target is unknown. At the DNA level, this CDR3 is encoded by other sequences in the same sample as well. Some clones are missing from TCRdb's copy, which holds only in-frame ones; the method was immunoSEQ multiplex PCR. The sample comprises about 2.4 million clones, 93% of which are singletons, and about 0.38% rests with the top ten. Study-level findings and limits: Shared across several donors were about 4.6% of the naive CD4 clonotypes. Memory subsets generally showed lower estimated richness than naive subsets.

Every one of the donors was a Caucasian adult that lived in Nashville, Tennessee. Partitioning of CD4+ cells yielded a CD45RA+ naive subset and a CD45RA-negative memory subset. The CDR3 sequence is 14 residues long. Germline CDR1 and CDR2: SGDLS and YYNGEE. V was pared by 4 bases and J by 2 bases, with 13 bases between. V is TRBV9 and J is TRBJ2-7; D is unresolved. Sequenced: naive CD4+ T cells from PBMCs. Subset given: CD45RA+ positively selected. The sequence was obtained from a man younger than 35 in good health. Some clones in this sample may be carry-over from other donors' samples. The CDR3 nucleotides are TGTGCCAGCAGCCCCCGGGCAGGCCCCTACGAGCAGTACTTC. Translating it yields CASSPRAGPYEQYF.